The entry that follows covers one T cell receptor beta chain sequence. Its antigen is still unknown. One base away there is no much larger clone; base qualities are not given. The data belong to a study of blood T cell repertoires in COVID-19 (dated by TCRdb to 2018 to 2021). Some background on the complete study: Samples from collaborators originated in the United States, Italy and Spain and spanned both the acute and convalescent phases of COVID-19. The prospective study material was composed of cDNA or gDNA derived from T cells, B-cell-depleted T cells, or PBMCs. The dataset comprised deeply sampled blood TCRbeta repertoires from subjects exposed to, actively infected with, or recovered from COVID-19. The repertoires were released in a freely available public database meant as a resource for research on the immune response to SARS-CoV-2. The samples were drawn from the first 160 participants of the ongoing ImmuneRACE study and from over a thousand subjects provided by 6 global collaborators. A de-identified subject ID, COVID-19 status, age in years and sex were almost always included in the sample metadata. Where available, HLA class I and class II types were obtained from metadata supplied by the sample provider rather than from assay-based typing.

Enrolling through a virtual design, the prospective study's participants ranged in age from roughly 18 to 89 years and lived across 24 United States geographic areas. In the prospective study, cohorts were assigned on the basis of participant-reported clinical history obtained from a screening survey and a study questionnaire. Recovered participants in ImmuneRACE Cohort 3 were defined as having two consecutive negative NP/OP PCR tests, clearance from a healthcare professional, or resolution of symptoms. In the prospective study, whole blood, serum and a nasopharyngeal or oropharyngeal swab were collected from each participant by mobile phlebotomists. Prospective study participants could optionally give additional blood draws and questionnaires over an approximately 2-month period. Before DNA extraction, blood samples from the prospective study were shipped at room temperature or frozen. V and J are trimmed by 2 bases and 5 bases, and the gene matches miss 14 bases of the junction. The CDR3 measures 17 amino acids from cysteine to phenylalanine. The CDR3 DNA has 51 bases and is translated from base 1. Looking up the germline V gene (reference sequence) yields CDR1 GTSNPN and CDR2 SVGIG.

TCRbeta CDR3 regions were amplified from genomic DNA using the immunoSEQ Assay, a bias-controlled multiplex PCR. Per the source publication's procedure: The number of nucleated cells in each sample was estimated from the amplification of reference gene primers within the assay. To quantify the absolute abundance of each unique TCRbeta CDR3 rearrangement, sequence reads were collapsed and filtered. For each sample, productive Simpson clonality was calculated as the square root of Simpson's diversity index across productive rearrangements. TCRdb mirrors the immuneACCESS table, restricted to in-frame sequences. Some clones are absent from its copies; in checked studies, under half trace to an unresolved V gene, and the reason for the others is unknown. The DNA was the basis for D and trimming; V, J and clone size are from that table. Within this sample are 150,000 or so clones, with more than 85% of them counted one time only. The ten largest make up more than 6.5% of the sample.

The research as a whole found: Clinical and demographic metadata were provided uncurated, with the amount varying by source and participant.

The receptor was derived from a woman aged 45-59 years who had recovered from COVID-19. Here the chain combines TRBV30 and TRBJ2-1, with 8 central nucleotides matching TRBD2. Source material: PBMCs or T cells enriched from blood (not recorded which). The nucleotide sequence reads TGTGCCTGGAGTTTACGGAGCGGGGGACTAAGGGACAATGAGCAGTTCTTC. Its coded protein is CAWSLRSGGLRDNEQFF.